Sequencing of this TCR beta chain was carried out in a study of CD8 T cells in Susac syndrome. An input of roughly 0.45 to 1 ug of RNA was subjected to reverse transcription using random hexamers. A multiplex approach, immunoSEQ multiplex PCR, amplified TCR beta CDR3 across 54 Vbeta and 13 Jbeta. Each CDR3 protein gets one entry after TCRdb re-called the immunoSEQ multiplex PCR reads with MiXCR. In the table there are hundreds of thousands of distinct CDR3 sequences, roughly 96% of which are singletons. TEMRA cells were FACS-enriched, and CD8+ and CD4+ T cells were isolated negatively. Per germline, CDR1 DFQATT and CDR2 SNEGSKA (reference sequence). This CDR3 has 15 amino acids. The ends lost 1 base at V and 5 bases at J; junction bases unmatched: 7.

The sequence came from a human donor with multiple sclerosis. The source material was CD4+ T cells from PBMCs. The chain links TRBV20-1 to TRBJ2-2, with 7 bases identical to TRBD1. The CDR3 bases are TGCAGTGCTAGAGCTAGGGGGCTAGTTACCGGGGAGCTGTTTTTT. Translating gives CSARARGLVTGELFF.